This TCR beta chain is drawn from a study of shared clonotypes between healthy human individuals. Notes on the study in general: With few donors, the genetic and exposure-history diversity represented was limited. The study generally estimated greater richness for naive than memory subsets.

V gave up 6 bases and J gave up 2 bases; unmatched junction bases: 2. The CDR3 loop spans 13 amino acids. Germline-derived CDR1 and CDR2 are SGHDT and YYEEEE. TCRdb keeps only in-frame clones here, not all; method: immunoSEQ multiplex PCR. The profile shows about 380,000 clones, around 96% of them singletons. On this clone itself: Its antigen is still unknown.

Sequenced input: memory CD8+ T cells sorted from blood. The subset here: CD45RO+ cells pooled with CCR7-negative TemRA cells. This clonotype was sampled from a man younger than 45 in good health. The chain has TRBV5-6 and TRBJ2-1; 7 nucleotides align to TRBD2. The CDR3 DNA is TGTGCCAGCACCGCGGGAGCCTACAATGAGCAGTTCTTC. As protein: CASTAGAYNEQFF.